Each of the 18 T cell receptor beta chains below was sequenced from the same sample in a study of blood T cell repertoires in COVID-19 (TCRdb year 2020). To prepare the library, the immunoSEQ multiplex PCR assay was applied. This is the immuneACCESS table as TCRdb keeps it, with only in-frame sequences that have V and J called. A part of the clones is gone; compared with another copy, unresolved V genes explain less than half, and the rest is unexplained. This sample lists approximately 210,000 clones; more than 70% were detected once. The ten largest clones capture 4.3% of the sample. The sample was PBMCs or T cells enriched from blood (not recorded which). Receptors were obtained from a man younger than 45 with acute COVID-19.

This clone was observed a single time. This chain joins TRBV27 and TRBJ1-2; D possibly corresponds to TRBD1 (5 bases). This CDR3 contains 14 residues. CDR1 and CDR2 (germline): MNHEY, SMNVEV (reference sequence). The germline V and J ends were trimmed by 5 bases and 3 bases, with 13 bases remaining between them. The CDR3 spells CASSPGGADYGYTF. The CDR3 nucleotides read TGTGCCAGCAGTCCCGGAGGGGCGGACTATGGCTACACCTTC.

The chain couples TRBV30 to TRBJ1-6; D may be TRBD1 (6 bases). From germline, CDR1 is GTSNPN and CDR2 SVGIG (reference sequence). Trimming removed 2 bases at V and 3 bases at J, with 8 bases between. The CDR3 runs 14 residues. Here the CDR3 DNA reads TGTGCCTGGAGTTTGGACAGCTATAATTCACCCCTCCACTTT. Amino acids: CAWSLDSYNSPLHF.

The gene calls are TRBV7-6 and TRBJ2-7; D not resolved. V lost 5 bases to trimming and J lost 3 bases, with 11 bases between them. The CDR3 runs 13 residues. Germline V gene data show CDR1 as SGHVS and CDR2 as FNYEAQ. The CDR3 coding sequence is TGTGCCAGCAGCATTTCTTCTAACTACGAGCAGTACTTC. Protein sequence: CASSISSNYEQYF.

V usage is TRBV4-1 and J usage is TRBJ2-7; 8 bases line up with TRBD1. The CDR3 has 14 residues. Per the germline V gene, CDR1 is MGHRA and CDR2 is YSYEKL. The trim removed 4 bases at V and 1 base at J, leaving 3 bases unmatched. This chain's CDR3 is CASSPGQASYEQYF. CDR3 in DNA: TGCGCCAGCAGCCCGGGACAGGCATCCTACGAGCAGTACTTC.

This chain uses TRBV2 with TRBJ2-2; possible D gene TRBD1, 6 bases. This CDR3 has 15 amino acids. V dropped 6 bases and J dropped 0 bases, with 11 bases sitting between them. Looked up from germline, CDR1 is SNHLY and CDR2 is FYNNEI. This CDR3 is CASSRDNANTGELFF. Written as DNA, the CDR3 is TGTGCCAGCAGCCGGGACAACGCGAACACCGGGGAGCTGTTTTTT.

V usage is TRBV12-5 and J usage is TRBJ1-2, with unresolved D. This CDR3 has 13 amino acids. V lost 5 bases and J lost 6, with 13 bases in between. Germline loops: CDR1 LGHNT, CDR2 FRNRAP. CDR3 DNA: TGTGCTAGTGGTCATGGCGGGGTTGATGGCTACACCTTC. This encodes CASGHGGVDGYTF.

In DNA form, the CDR3 reads TGTGCCAGCAGCCCCTCAGGCGGACTCCCCGGAAATGAGCAGTTCTTC. As protein: CASSPSGGLPGNEQFF. The chain recombines TRBV3-1 (or the pseudogene TRBV3-2) with TRBJ2-1, with D tentatively TRBD2 (5 bases). The CDR3 spans 16 residues. Trimming shortened V by 4 bases and J by 7 bases, and 20 bases separated the two germline ends. Germline assignment: CDR1 LGHDT and CDR2 YNNKEL (reference sequence).

This rearrangement joins TRBV18 to TRBJ1-1; 7 bases map to TRBD1. The CDR3 has 15 residues. V gave up 3 bases and J gave up 2 bases; unmatched junction bases: 6. The germline CDR1 and CDR2 sequences are KGHSH and LQKENI. The CDR3 spells CASSPGQASNTEAFF. The CDR3 nucleotides read TGTGCCAGCTCACCTGGACAGGCAAGTAACACTGAAGCTTTCTTT.

The chain couples TRBV5-1 to TRBJ1-1; perhaps TRBD1 as D (6 bases). Trimming shortened V by 2 bases and J by 3 bases, and 14 bases separated the two germline ends. There are 15 residues in the CDR3. Germline loops: CDR1 SGHRS, CDR2 YFSETQ. CDR3 sequence reads: CASSFLQGEDTEAFF. The CDR3 DNA is TGCGCCAGCAGCTTTTTACAGGGTGAGGACACTGAAGCTTTCTTT.

This clone was observed a single time. J is TRBJ1-6 and V is TRBV9; D might be TRBD1 (5 bases). CDR1 SGDLS and CDR2 YYNGEE come from the germline V gene. This CDR3 is 13 amino acids long. With 0 bases removed from V and 13 bases from J, the gap between germline ends came to 11 bases. The CDR3 protein is CASSVVGGVPLHF. CDR3 DNA sequence: TGTGCCAGCAGCGTAGTCGGGGGGGTTCCCCTCCACTTT.

The genes are TRBV6-2 or TRBV6-3 and TRBJ1-2; possible D gene TRBD1, 6 bases. The CDR3 loop spans 14 amino acids. Looked up from germline, CDR1 is MNHEY and CDR2 is SVGEGT. The V end was cut by 2 bases, the J end by 1 base, with 8 bases between. This CDR3 is CASSYPGHNYGYTF. The CDR3 nucleotides read TGTGCCAGCAGTTACCCGGGACATAACTATGGCTACACCTTC.

The rearrangement links TRBV5-1 to TRBJ1-5, with 11 bases lining up with TRBD1. Germline assignment: CDR1 SGHRS and CDR2 YFSETQ. Germline trimming cut 4 bases from V and 0 bases from J; bases unmatched to any gene: 12. CDR3 length equals 19 residues. CDR3 protein: CASSGAGTGGADSNQPQHF. CDR3 DNA: TGCGCCAGCAGCGGCGCCGGGACAGGGGGTGCGGATAGCAATCAGCCCCAGCATTTT.

The V call is TRBV24-1, the J call TRBJ2-5, with 14 nucleotides matching TRBD2. This CDR3 is built from 18 residues. The junction had 6 bases not matched to a gene; V was cut back by 4 bases and J by 0 bases. Germline assignment: CDR1 KGHDR and CDR2 SFDVKD. CDR3 sequence: CATSEGTSGGRYQETQYF. The CDR3 DNA is TGTGCCACCAGTGAAGGGACTAGCGGGGGCAGATACCAAGAGACCCAGTACTTC.

This chain connects TRBV27 to TRBJ2-4, with D tentatively TRBD1 (6 bases). The CDR3 contains 16 residues. V shed 5 bases and J shed 0 bases, with 14 bases lying between them. CDR1 and CDR2 (germline): MNHEY, SMNVEV (reference sequence). This chain's CDR3 is CASSQNQGLAKNIQYF. The DNA of the CDR3 is TGTGCCAGCAGTCAAAACCAGGGGCTAGCCAAAAACATTCAGTACTTC.

About this clone: Other DNA variants within this sample encode the same CDR3. The CDR3: CASSLGGRGSNSPLHF. The CDR3 DNA sequence: TGCGCCAGCAGCTTGGGGGGGCGGGGGTCGAATTCACCCCTCCACTTT. The chain carries TRBV5-1 and TRBJ1-6; possibly TRBD1 for D (6 bases). CDR1 is SGHRS and CDR2 is YFSETQ in the germline V gene. V was trimmed by 0 bases and J by 7 bases, leaving 14 bases between them. The CDR3 spans 16 residues.

V usage is TRBV19 and J usage is TRBJ1-1, with 10 bases that match TRBD1. Germline V lookup: CDR1 LNHDA, CDR2 SQIVND (reference sequence). V lost 5 bases, J lost 1 base, and 4 bases stayed unmatched. This CDR3 has 15 amino acids. The CDR3 loop reads CASSPRTGGNTEAFF. For the CDR3, the DNA is TGTGCCAGTAGTCCCCGGACAGGGGGGAACACTGAAGCTTTCTTT.

The V gene is TRBV19, the J gene TRBJ1-1, with D hard to call. There are 16 residues in the CDR3. Germline assignment: CDR1 LNHDA and CDR2 SQIVND (reference sequence). Trimming left V 6 bases short and J 0 bases short, with 17 bases between. CDR3 DNA sequence: TGTGCCAGTAGCTCCCCAGGCCCACTCATGAACACTGAAGCTTTCTTT. Amino acids: CASSSPGPLMNTEAFF.

With respect to this clone: This sample includes further DNA sequences coding for the same CDR3. The chain employs TRBV29-1 and TRBJ1-5; a possible D gene is TRBD1 (5 bases). The germline V gene encodes CDR1 SQVTM and CDR2 ANQGSEA. This CDR3 has 15 residues. V lost 4 bases and J 1 base, leaving 14 bases between the germline ends. The CDR3 DNA sequence: TGCAGCGTTGGGGGCGGCCGGGGGAGCAATCAGCCCCAGCATTTT. Its protein product is CSVGGGRGSNQPQHF.